In its sample, the clone carrying this T cell receptor (beta chain) was seen a few times. The data derive from a study of blood T cell repertoires in COVID-19. Study at large: From the United States, Italy and Spain came samples of acute and convalescent COVID-19.

Trimming took off 5 bases at V and 1 base at J, with 15 bases between the two ends. Germline V gives CDR1 MDHEN, CDR2 SYDVKM. CDR3 length: 15 amino acids. Assay used: immunoSEQ multiplex PCR; TCRdb lists only in-frame clones, some missing. The sample records 75,000 to 100,000 clones, over 70% being singletons. Sample: peripheral blood. This TCR was recovered from a man aged 55 to 70 with acute or convalescent COVID-19. The rearrangement links TRBV28 to TRBJ2-7; a weak D match, TRBD1 (5 bases). The CDR3 DNA is TGTGCCAGCAGTCCCATAGGGCGACAGTCCTACGAGCAGTACTTC. Its translation is CASSPIGRQSYEQYF.